The entry below describes one TCR beta chain. Antigen: not known. Germline values: CDR1 MNHEY, CDR2 SVGAGI. This CDR3 is 15 amino acids long. Trimming took off 2 bases at V and 0 bases at J, with 5 bases between the two ends. This sample stems from a study of CD8+ T cells in alopecia areata. In the study overall: Those patients who were treated received oral tofacitinib, which was given at 5 to 10 mg twice daily for moderate-to-severe alopecia areata.

Regarding treatment: oral pan-JAK inhibitor, 5-10 mg twice daily. Peripheral blood and lesional scalp punch biopsies came from alopecia areata patients. Reverse transcription of extracted RNA yielded cDNA, which provided the sequencing template. Sequenced by immunoSEQ multiplex PCR; TCRdb stores in-frame clones only, minus some. The sample carries approximately 280,000 clones, more than 45% recorded once. Whole-study results and caveats: Normal scalp had lower clonality than lesional scalp, with alopecia totalis/universalis lesions showing this most strongly.

This sequence was found in a human donor with alopecia areata. This specimen consisted of CD4+ T cells sorted from blood, obtained at week 24, from a patient treated with tofacitinib. The V call is TRBV6-5, the J call TRBJ2-6; D is unclear. CDR3 region: CASSYSLSGANVLTF. In DNA form, the CDR3 reads TGTGCCAGCAGTTACAGCCTCTCTGGGGCCAACGTCCTGACTTTC.